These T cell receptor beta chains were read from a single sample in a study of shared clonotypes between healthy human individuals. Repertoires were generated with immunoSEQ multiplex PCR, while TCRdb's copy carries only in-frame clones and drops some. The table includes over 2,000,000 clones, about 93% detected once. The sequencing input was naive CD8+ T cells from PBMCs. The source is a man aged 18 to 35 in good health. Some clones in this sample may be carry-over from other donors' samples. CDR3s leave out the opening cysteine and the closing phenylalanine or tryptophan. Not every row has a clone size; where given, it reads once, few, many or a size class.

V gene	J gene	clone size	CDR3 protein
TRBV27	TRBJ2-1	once	ASTDRPYNEQF
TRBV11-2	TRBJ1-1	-	ASSLEWGQRNTEAF
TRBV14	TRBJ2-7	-	ASKRPAGAYEQY
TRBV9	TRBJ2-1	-	ASSSSGPGGPF
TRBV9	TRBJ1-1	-	ASKGGERNTEAF
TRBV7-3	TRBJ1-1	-	ASSPGLGTEAF
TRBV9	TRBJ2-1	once	ASSGATLAGSWVEQF
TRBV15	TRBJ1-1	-	ATTYTDGTEAF
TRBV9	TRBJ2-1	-	ASSVRAGGAYNEQF
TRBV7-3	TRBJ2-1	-	ASSPTVVAASYNEQF
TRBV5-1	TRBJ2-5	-	ASRQPGQETQY
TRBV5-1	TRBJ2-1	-	ASSLGASGRAYNEQF
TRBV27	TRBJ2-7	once	ASSFGTGYEQY
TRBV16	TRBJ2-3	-	ASSQSSGSGDTQY
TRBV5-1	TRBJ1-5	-	ASSFEGGGQPQH
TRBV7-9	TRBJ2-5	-	ASRGETQY
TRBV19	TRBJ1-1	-	ASSIVGGFGTEAF
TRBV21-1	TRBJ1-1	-	AVGQAVAF
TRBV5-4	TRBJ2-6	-	ASSPGLAGVPYSGANVLT
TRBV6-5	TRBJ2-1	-	ASALRTGNYNEQF
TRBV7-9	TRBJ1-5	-	ASSLGQGILPQH
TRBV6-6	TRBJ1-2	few	ASSYSGGDPYGYT
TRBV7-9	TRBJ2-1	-	ASSLGANEQF
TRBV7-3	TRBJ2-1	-	ASSLVSSGPYNEQF
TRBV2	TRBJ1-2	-	ASSEGRHPELYGYT
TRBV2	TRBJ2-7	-	ASSDQTSGYYEQY
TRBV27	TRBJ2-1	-	ASSLELGGVDNEQF
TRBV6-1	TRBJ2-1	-	ASSEGSLGEQF
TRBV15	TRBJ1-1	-	ATSRDGPPIVMNTEAF
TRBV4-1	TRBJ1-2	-	ASSQDLRAHGYT
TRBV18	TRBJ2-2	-	ASSPPRLAGATGELF
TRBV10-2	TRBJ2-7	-	ASRKTGGLYEQY
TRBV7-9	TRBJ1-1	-	ASINRIGTEYTEAF
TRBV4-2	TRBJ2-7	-	ASNEGQSYEQY
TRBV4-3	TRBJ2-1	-	ASSHLVDRASYNEQF
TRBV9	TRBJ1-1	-	ASSVAGGFRDTEAF
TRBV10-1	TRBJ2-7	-	ASSEHRDRVLQY
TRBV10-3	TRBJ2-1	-	AISDRGPNNEQF
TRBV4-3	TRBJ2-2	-	ASSQDRRTGELF
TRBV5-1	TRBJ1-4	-	ASSLKGSNEKLF
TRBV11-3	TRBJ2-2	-	ASSLGLTTLITGELF
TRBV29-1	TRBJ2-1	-	SVGTGLYNEQF